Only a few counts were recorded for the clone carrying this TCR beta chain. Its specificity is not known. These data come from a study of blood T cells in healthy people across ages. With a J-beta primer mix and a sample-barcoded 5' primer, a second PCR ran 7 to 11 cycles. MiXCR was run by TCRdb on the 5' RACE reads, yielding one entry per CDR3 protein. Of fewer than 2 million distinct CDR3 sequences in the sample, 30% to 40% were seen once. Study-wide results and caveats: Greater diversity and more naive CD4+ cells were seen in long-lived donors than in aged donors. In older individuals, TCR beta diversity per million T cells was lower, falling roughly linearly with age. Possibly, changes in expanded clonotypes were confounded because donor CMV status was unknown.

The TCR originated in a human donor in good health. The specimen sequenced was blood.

CDR3 residues: CASSLDRDGSQPQHF. CDR3 coding DNA: TGTGCCAGCAGCCTGGACAGGGATGGAAGTCAGCCCCAGCATTTT. The chain links TRBV6-5 to TRBJ1-5; 8 nucleotides line up with TRBD1. V lost 6 bases, J lost 6 bases, and 10 bases stayed unmatched. In germline, CDR1 is MNHEY, CDR2 SVGAGI. The CDR3 contains 15 residues.